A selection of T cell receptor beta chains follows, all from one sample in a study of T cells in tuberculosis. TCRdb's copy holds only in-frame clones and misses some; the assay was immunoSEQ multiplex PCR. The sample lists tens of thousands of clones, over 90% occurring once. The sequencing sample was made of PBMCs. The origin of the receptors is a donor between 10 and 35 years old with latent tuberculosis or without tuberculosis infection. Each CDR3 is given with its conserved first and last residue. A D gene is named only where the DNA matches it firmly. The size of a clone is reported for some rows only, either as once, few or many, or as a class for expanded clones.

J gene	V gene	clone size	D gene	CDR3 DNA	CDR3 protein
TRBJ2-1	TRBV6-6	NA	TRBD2	TGTGCCAGCGGATTAGCGGGAGGCAATGAGCAGTTCTTC	CASGLAGGNEQFF
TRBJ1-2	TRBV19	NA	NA	TGTGCCAGTAGTACGACCCGCGCCCCCAGCGGCTATGGCTACACCTTC	CASSTTRAPSGYGYTF
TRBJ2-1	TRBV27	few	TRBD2	TGTGCCAGCAGCCTACTAGCGGGGGGGCTCTCGGATGAGCAGTTCTTC	CASSLLAGGLSDEQFF
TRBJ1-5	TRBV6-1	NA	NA	TGTGCCAGCAGTGAAGGTGGCAGTTTAAATCAGCCCCAGCATTTT	CASSEGGSLNQPQHF
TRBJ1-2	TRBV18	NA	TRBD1	TGTGCCAGCTCATCTGAGACAGGGGCCTTAAACTATGGCTACACCTTC	CASSSETGALNYGYTF
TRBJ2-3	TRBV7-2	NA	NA	TGTGCCAGCAGCCCCAACTGGGGACTCTGGGATACGCAGTATTTT	CASSPNWGLWDTQYF
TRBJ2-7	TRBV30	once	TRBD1	TGTGCCTGGAGTGTTGGTCTGGGACAGGGATACGAGCAGTACTTC	CAWSVGLGQGYEQYF
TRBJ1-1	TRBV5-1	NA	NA	TGCGCCAGCACCTTCCAGGGGAACACTGAAGCTTTCTTT	CASTFQGNTEAFF
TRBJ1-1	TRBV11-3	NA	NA	TGTGCCAGCAGCCCGACACCGAACACTGAAGCTTTCTTT	CASSPTPNTEAFF
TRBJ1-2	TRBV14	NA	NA	TGTGCCAGCAGCCAAGTCGGCAGCGTCTATGGCTACACCTTC	CASSQVGSVYGYTF
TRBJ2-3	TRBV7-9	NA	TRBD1	TGTGCCAGCAGTCTGGACAGGGAAAACACAGATACGCAGTATTTT	CASSLDRENTDTQYF
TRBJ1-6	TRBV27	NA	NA	TGTGCCAGCAGTCCTAATCCCCCTACAGGGCGGCGTTCCTATAATTCACCCCTCCACTTT	CASSPNPPTGRRSYNSPLHF
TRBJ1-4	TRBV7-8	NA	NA	TGTGCCAGCAGGCCAGGGATGGGGCCGACTAATGAAAAACTGTTTTTT	CASRPGMGPTNEKLFF
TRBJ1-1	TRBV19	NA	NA	TGTGCCACCTCCCTTGGGAGGAACACTGAAGCTTTCTTT	CATSLGRNTEAFF
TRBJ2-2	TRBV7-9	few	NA	TGTGCCAGCAGTCGGGATTTAGTCGGGGAGCTGTTTTTT	CASSRDLVGELFF
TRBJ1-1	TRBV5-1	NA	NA	TGCGCCAGCAGCTTGACAGGGCTTGGCACTGAAGCTTTCTTT	CASSLTGLGTEAFF
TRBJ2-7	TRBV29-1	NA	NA	TGCAGCGTTGAAAGTGCGGGATCCCCCTACGAGCAGTACTTC	CSVESAGSPYEQYF
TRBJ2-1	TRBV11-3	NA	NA	TGTGCCAGCAGCTCTTCCCCGTGGGCGTCAAATGAGCAGTTCTTC	CASSSSPWASNEQFF
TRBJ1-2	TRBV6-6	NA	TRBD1	TGTGCCAGCAGCTTTGGGACAGCAACTAACTATGGCTACACCTTC	CASSFGTATNYGYTF
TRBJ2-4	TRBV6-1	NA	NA	TGTGCCAGCAGTGACCCGAGAAAAAACATTCAGTACTTC	CASSDPRKNIQYF
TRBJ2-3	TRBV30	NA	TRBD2	TGTGCCTGGAGTGTACAACAGACTAGCGGGGGACACCGGGCGCAGTATTTT	CAWSVQQTSGGHRAQYF
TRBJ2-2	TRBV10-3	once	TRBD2	TGTGCCATCAGACTAGCGGACCACACCGGGGAGCTGTTTTTT	CAIRLADHTGELFF
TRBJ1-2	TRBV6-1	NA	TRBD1	TGTGCCCTCCAGCGGACAGGGGGCGATGGCTACACCTTC	CALQRTGGDGYTF
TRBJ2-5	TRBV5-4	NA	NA	TGTGCCAGCAGCTTTAGGCAGCGGGAGACCCAGTACTTC	CASSFRQRETQYF
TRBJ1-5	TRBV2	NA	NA	TGTGCCAGCAGTGGGGAACGGGGGAATCAGCCCCAGCATTTT	CASSGERGNQPQHF
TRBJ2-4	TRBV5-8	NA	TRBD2	TGTGCCAGCAGCTTGATTACTAGCGGTATAGCCAAAAACATTCAGTACTTC	CASSLITSGIAKNIQYF
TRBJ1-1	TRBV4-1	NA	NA	TGCGCCAGCAGCCTCCAATATCCACAGGGGAACACTGAAGCTTTCTTT	CASSLQYPQGNTEAFF
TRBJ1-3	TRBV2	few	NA	TGTGCCAGCAGTAGGGACATCTCTGGAAACACCATATATTTT	CASSRDISGNTIYF
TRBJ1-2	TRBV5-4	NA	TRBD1	TGTGCCAGCAGCTTCGGACAGGGGAACTATGGCTACACCTTC	CASSFGQGNYGYTF
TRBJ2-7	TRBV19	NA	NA	TGTGCCAGTAGTACCAGGCAGGGGAACGAGCAGTACTTC	CASSTRQGNEQYF
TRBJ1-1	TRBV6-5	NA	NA	TGTGCCACCCGGGGGGACCCTTGGGAAGCTTTCTTT	CATRGDPWEAFF
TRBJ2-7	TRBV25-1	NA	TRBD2	TGTGCCAGCAGTGAATCAATCCTAGCGGGAGGGCCCTACGAGCAGTACTTC	CASSESILAGGPYEQYF
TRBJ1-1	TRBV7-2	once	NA	TGTGCCAGCAGCTCTAGGAGACAGCTGAACACTGAAGCTTTCTTT	CASSSRRQLNTEAFF
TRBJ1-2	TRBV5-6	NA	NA	TGTGCCAGCAGCTTCTACGGGGATAACTATGGCTACACCTTC	CASSFYGDNYGYTF
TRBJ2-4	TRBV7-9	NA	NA	TGTGCCAGCAGCTTATGGACAGATAAAAACATTCAGTACTTC	CASSLWTDKNIQYF
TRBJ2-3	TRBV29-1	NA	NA	TGCAGCGTTGAAGGAGGCTTTCGCGATCGGGGAGATACGCAGTATTTT	CSVEGGFRDRGDTQYF
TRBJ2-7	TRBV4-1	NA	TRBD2	TGCGCCAGCAGCCTTACCCTGTCTAGCGGGATTACCTACGAGCAGTACTTC	CASSLTLSSGITYEQYF
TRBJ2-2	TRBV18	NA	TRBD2	TGTGCCAGCTCACCGGGCCTAGCGGGAGTCACCGGGGAGCTGTTTTTT	CASSPGLAGVTGELFF
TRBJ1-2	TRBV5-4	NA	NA	TGTGCCAGCAGCTTTAGGGGCGCGAATGGCTACACCTTC	CASSFRGANGYTF
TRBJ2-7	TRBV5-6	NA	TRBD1	TGTGCCACCTCTTCCGGGACAGGTTTCGAGCAGTACTTC	CATSSGTGFEQYF
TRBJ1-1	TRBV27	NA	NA	TGTGCCAGCAGTTTGTCGCAGGGCACTGAAGCTTTCTTT	CASSLSQGTEAFF
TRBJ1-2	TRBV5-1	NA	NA	TGCGCCAGCAGATCGCGGGGGGCGTTCTATGGCTACACCTTC	CASRSRGAFYGYTF
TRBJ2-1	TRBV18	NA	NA	TGTGCCAGCTCACCACCGAGCGGACCTTACAATGAGCAGTTCTTC	CASSPPSGPYNEQFF
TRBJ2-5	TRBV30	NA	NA	TGTGCCTGGACAATGAGGTCGGAGACCCAGTACTTC	CAWTMRSETQYF
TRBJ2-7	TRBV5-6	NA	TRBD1	TGTGCCAGCAGCTTGGTAGGGACAGGGGGCGACGAGCAGTACTTC	CASSLVGTGGDEQYF
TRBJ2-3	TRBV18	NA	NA	TGTGCCAGCTCACCAAGCCAAATGGAGTGGAGGCATACGCAGTATTTT	CASSPSQMEWRHTQYF